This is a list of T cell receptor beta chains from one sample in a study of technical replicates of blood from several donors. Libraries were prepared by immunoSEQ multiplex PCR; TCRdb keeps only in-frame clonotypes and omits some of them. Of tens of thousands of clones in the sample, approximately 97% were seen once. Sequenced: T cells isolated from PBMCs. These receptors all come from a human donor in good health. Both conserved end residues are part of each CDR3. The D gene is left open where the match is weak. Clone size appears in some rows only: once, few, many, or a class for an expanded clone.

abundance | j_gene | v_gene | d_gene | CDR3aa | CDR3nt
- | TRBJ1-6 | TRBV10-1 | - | CASSESPSPGSPLHF | TGCGCCAGCAGTGAGTCGCCTTCTCCCGGTTCACCCCTCCACTTT
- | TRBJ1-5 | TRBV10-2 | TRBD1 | CATDRGDYSNQPQHF | TGCGCCACCGACAGGGGAGATTATAGCAATCAGCCCCAGCATTTT
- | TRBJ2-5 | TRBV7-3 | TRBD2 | CASSLRAGGRETQYF | TGTGCCAGCAGCTTAAGAGCGGGGGGGCGGGAGACCCAGTACTTC
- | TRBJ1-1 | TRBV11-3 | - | CASSLGGDTEAFF | TGTGCCAGCAGCTTAGGTGGAGACACTGAAGCTTTCTTT
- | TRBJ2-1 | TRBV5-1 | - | CASSRPGGYEQFF | TGCGCCAGCAGCCGTCCGGGGGGCTATGAGCAGTTCTTC
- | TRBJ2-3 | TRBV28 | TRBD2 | CASREPAGGRDTQYF | TGTGCCAGCAGGGAGCCGGCGGGAGGGAGGGATACGCAGTATTTT
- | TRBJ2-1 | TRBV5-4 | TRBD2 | CASSWTSGYNEQFF | TGTGCCAGCAGCTGGACTAGCGGCTACAATGAGCAGTTCTTC
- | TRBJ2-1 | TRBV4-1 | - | CASSQELRGTYNEQFF | TGCGCCAGCAGCCAAGAACTGAGGGGGACCTACAATGAGCAGTTCTTC
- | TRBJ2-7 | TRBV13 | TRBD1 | CASSLGTGASYEQYF | TGTGCCAGCAGCTTAGGGACAGGGGCCTCCTACGAGCAGTACTTC
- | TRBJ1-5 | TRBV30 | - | CAWSVNRQTFSNQPQHF | TGTGCCTGGAGTGTAAACCGACAGACCTTTAGCAATCAGCCCCAGCATTTT
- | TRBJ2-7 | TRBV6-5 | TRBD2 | CASSYRREAGEQYF | TGTGCCAGCAGTTACCGCCGGGAGGCAGGGGAGCAGTACTTC
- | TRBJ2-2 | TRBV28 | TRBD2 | CATDPAGLAGVFGGLGELFF | TGTGCCACGGATCCCGCGGGACTAGCGGGAGTGTTTGGGGGACTCGGGGAGCTGTTTTTT
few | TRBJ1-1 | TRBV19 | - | CASSIDPDSNTEAFF | TGTGCCAGTAGTATAGATCCGGACTCGAACACTGAAGCTTTCTTT
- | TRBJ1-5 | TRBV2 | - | CASSLYLNQPQHF | TGTGCCAGCAGCTTATATTTAAATCAGCCCCAGCATTTT
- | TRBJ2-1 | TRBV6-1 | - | CASSEFNLGGAAYNEQFF | TGTGCCAGCAGTGAATTCAATCTGGGGGGGGCCGCCTACAATGAGCAGTTCTTC
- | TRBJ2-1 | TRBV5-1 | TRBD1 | CASSWTGNEQFF | TGCGCCAGCAGCTGGACAGGGAATGAGCAGTTCTTC
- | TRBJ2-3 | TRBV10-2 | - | CASSAIKGTQRADTQYF | TGCGCCAGCAGTGCCATAAAGGGGACCCAGCGGGCAGATACGCAGTATTTT
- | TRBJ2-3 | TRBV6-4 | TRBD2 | CASSDSGGADTQYF | TGTGCCAGCAGTGACTCGGGGGGGGCAGATACGCAGTATTTT
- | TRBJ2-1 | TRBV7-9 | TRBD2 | CASSTPQRDPAPYNEQFF | TGTGCCAGCAGCACCCCCCAGCGGGATCCCGCCCCATACAATGAGCAGTTCTTC
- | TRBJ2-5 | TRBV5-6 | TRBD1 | CASIGTDGETQYF | TGTGCCAGCATCGGGACAGACGGAGAGACCCAGTACTTC
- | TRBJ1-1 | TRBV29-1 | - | CSVDYLSGAFF | TGCAGCGTTGATTATCTATCAGGGGCTTTCTTT
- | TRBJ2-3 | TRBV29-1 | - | CSFLGGASYTDTQYF | TGCAGCTTCTTGGGGGGGGCTTCTTACACAGATACGCAGTATTTT
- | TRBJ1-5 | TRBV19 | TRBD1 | CATTGQLNQPQHF | TGTGCCACCACGGGACAGCTCAATCAGCCCCAGCATTTT
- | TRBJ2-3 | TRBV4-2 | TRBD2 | CASGTSGRGDTQYF | TGTGCCAGCGGGACTAGCGGGAGGGGGGATACGCAGTATTTT
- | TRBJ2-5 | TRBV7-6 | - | CASSLAGVWETQYF | TGTGCCAGCAGCTTAGCGGGAGTCTGGGAGACCCAGTACTTC
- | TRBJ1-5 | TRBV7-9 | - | CASSPEASNQPQHF | TGTGCCAGCAGCCCGGAGGCTAGCAATCAGCCCCAGCATTTT
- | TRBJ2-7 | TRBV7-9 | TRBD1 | CASSNYKGQGAGEQYF | TGTGCCAGCAGCAATTATAAGGGGCAGGGGGCGGGTGAGCAGTACTTC
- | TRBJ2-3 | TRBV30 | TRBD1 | CAWLRTGIHSSTDTQYF | TGTGCCTGGCTTCGGACAGGTATCCATTCTAGCACAGATACGCAGTATTTT
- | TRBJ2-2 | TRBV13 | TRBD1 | CASSFGQEKQGTGELFF | TGTGCCAGCAGCTTCGGACAGGAGAAGCAGGGCACCGGGGAGCTGTTTTTT
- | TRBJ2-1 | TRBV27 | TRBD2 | CASSPRATSGSLTEQFF | TGTGCCAGCAGTCCCAGAGCGACTAGCGGGAGTTTAACTGAGCAGTTCTTC
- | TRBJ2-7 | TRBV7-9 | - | CASSLLEGHEQYF | TGTGCCAGCAGCTTGTTGGAGGGGCACGAGCAGTACTTC
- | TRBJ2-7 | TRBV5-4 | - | CASSLGGSEYEQYF | TGTGCCAGCAGCTTGGGCGGGTCGGAATACGAGCAGTACTTC
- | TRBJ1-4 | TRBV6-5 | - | CASSYSETPPFRELFF | TGTGCCAGCAGTTACTCTGAAACCCCTCCGTTTAGAGAACTGTTTTTT
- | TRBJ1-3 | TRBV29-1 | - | CSVRPDASGNTIYF | TGCAGCGTACGTCCAGATGCTTCTGGAAACACCATATATTTT
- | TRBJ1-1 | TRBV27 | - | CASSLIGRWDTEAFF | TGTGCCAGCAGTTTAATCGGGAGGTGGGACACTGAAGCTTTCTTT
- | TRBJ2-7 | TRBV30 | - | CAWEQGLGEQYF | TGTGCCTGGGAACAGGGCCTCGGCGAGCAGTACTTC
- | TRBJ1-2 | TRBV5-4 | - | CASSRAGVGDYGYTF | TGTGCCAGCAGCCGTGCGGGGGTGGGGGACTATGGCTACACCTTC
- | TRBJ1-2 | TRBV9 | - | CASSVPGGGYTF | TGTGCCAGCAGCGTACCAGGAGGAGGCTACACCTTC
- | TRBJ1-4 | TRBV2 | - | CASSERQGSGEKLFF | TGTGCCAGCAGTGAAAGGCAGGGGTCGGGTGAAAAACTGTTTTTT
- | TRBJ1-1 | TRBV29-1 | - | CSVTRENTEAFF | TGCAGCGTTACCAGGGAGAACACTGAAGCTTTCTTT
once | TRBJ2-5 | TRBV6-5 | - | CASSPPGETQYF | TGTGCCAGCAGTCCTCCGGGGGAGACCCAGTACTTC
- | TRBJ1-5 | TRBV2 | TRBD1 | CASSGQGWSNQPQHF | TGTGCCAGCAGTGGACAGGGCTGGAGCAATCAGCCCCAGCATTTT
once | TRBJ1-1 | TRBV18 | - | CASSPPTGVAKDPPENTEAFF | TGTGCCAGCTCACCACCCACCGGGGTTGCGAAGGATCCCCCCGAGAACACTGAAGCTTTCTTT
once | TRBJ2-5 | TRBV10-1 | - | CASSDRRSPQETQYF | TGCGCCAGCAGTGATCGTCGGAGCCCGCAAGAGACCCAGTACTTC